This T cell receptor beta chain emerged from a study of CD8+ T cells in alopecia areata. The overall study: Tofacitinib treatment spanned 6 to 18 months, with 6 months off drug afterward.

Points on this clone: Relative to the germline gene, one junction end is altered; a read error may explain this.

Once RNA had been extracted, it was reverse transcribed into cDNA to act as the sequencing template. The assay was immunoSEQ multiplex PCR, and TCRdb's table has in-frame clones only and misses some. The table includes over 200,000 clones, 50% to 60% detected once. The CDR3 loop spans 13 amino acids. CDR1 and CDR2 from the germline V gene are SGHRS and YFSETQ. Sample: CD4+ T cells sorted from blood, taken at week 0. This rearrangement joins TRBV5-1 to TRBJ1-2; 9 bases align to TRBD1. The receptor was isolated from a human donor with alopecia areata. The CDR3 DNA follows: TGCGCCAGCCGGGGACAGGGCAACTCTGGCTACACCTTC. It encodes CASRGQGNSGYTF. Together with reference TRBV5-1 and TRBJ1-2, the CDR3 gives the full variable domain: KAGVTQTPRYLIKTRGQQVTLSCSPISGHRSVSWYQQTPGQGLQFLFEYFSETQRNKGNFPGRFSGRQFSNSRSEMNVSTLELGDSALYLCASRGQGNSGYTFGSGTRLTVV.